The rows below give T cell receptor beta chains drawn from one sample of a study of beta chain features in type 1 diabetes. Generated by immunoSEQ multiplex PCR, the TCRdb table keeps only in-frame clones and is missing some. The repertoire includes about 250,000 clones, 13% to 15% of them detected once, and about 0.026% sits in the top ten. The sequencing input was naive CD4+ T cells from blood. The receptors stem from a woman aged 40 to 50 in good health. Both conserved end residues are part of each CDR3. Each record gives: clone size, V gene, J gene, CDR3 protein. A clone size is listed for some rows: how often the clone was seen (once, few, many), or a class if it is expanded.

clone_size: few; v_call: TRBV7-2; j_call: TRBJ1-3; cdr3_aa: CASSKSTDSGNTIYF
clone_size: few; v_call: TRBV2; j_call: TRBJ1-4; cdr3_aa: CASSEAQGALNVKLFF
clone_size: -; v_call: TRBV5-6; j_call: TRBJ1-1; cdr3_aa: CASSLALGGDAFF
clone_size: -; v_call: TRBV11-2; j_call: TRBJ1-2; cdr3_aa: CASSSPDRDNYGYTF
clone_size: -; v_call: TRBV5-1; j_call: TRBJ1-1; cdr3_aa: CASSLDRGIEAFF
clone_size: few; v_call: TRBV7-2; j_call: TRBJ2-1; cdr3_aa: CASSSRGTNEQFF
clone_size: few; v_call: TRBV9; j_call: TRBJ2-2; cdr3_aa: CASSVDPGRTTGELFF
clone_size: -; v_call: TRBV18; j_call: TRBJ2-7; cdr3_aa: CASSPRDTSYEQYF
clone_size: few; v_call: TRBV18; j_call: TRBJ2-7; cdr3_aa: CASSPAGGYEQYF
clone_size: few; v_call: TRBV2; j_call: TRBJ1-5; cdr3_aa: CAGGGHNSNQPQHF
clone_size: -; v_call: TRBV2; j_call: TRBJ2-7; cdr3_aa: CASSPLAGGPLSYEQYF
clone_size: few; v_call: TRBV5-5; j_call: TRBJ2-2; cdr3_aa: CASSLVLGSTGELFF
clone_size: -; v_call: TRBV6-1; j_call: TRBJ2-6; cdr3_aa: CASSEAGTGGAGANVLTF
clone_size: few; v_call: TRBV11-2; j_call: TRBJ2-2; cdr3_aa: CASSLTSGVWYTGELFF
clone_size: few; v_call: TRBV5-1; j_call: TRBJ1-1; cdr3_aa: CASSWTGGENTEAFF
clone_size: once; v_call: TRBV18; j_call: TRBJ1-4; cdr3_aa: CASSPLGATNEKLFF
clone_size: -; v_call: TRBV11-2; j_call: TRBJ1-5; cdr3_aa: CASSSTGGGNQPQHF
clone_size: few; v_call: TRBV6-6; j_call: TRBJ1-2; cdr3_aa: CASSYSETGVGYTF
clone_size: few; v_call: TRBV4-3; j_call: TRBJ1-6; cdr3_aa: CASSQDGSENSPLHF
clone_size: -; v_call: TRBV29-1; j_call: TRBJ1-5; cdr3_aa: CSVEGRGGQPQHF
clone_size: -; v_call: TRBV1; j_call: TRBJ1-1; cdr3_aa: CTSSPGQGYWPMNTEAFF
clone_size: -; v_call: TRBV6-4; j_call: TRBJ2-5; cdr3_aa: CASSDPRTSGGARETQYF
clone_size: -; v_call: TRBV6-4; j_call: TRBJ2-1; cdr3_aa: CASSVRGEVYNEQFF
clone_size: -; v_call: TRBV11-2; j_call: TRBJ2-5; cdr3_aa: CASSLVESETQYF
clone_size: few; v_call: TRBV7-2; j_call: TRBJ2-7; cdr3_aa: CASSLRDGSSYEQYF
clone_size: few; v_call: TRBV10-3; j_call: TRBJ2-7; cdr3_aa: CAVSSTYEQYF
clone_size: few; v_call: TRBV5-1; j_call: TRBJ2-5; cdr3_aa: CASMGLGGRQETQYF
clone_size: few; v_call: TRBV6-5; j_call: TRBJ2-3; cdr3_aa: CASKQRGGRIDTQYF
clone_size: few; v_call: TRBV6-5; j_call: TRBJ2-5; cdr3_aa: CASSYSAGAQETQYF